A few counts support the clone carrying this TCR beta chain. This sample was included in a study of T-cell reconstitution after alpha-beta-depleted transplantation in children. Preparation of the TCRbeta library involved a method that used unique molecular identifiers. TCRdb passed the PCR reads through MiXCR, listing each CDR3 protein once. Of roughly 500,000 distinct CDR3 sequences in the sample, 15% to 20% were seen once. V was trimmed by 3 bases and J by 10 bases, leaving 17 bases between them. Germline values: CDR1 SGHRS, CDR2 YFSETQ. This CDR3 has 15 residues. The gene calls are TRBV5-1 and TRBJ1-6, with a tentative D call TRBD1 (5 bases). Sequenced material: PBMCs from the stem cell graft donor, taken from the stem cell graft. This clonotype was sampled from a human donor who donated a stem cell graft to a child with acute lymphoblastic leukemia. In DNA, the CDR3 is TGCGCCAGCAGCTGGGACGCTGCGGTAGGGTCACCCCTCCACTTT. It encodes CASSWDAAVGSPLHF.